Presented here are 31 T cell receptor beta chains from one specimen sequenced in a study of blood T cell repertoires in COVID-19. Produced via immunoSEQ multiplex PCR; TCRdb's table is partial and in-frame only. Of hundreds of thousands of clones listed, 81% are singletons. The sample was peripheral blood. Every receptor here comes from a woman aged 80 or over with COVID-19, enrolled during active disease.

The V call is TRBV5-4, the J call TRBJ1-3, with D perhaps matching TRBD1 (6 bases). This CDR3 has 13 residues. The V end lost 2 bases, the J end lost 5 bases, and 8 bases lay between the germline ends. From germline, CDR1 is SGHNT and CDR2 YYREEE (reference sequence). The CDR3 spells CASSLGQRNTIYF. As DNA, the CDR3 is TGTGCCAGCAGCTTAGGACAGAGAAACACCATATATTTT.

CDR3 in DNA: TGTGCCAGCGGCGGGGGCTCCTACAATGAGCAGTTCTTC. Translation gives CASGGGSYNEQFF. The chain is built from TRBV28 and TRBJ2-1, with 7 bases that match TRBD2. Losses at the gene ends were 8 bases for V and 0 bases for J; bases not matched to a gene: 1. The CDR3 runs 13 residues. Germline CDR1 reads MDHEN; CDR2 reads SYDVKM.

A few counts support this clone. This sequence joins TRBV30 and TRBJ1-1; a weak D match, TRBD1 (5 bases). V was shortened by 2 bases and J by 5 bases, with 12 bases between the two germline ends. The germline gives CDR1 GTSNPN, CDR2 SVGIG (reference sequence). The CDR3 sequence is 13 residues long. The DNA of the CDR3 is TGTGCCTGGAGTCCGACAGCGGGGACTGAAGCTTTCTTT. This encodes CAWSPTAGTEAFF.

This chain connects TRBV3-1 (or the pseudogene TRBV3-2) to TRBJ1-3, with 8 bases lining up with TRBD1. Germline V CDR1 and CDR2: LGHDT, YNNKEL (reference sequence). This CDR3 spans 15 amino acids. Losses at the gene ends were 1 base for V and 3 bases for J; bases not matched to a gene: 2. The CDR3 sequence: CASSQGTGLGNTIYF. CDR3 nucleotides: TGTGCCAGCAGCCAAGGGACAGGGCTTGGAAACACCATATATTTT.

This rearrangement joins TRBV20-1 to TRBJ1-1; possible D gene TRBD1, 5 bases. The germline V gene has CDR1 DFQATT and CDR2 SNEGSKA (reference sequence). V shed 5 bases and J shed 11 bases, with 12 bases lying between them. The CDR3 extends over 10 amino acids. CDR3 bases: TGCAGTGCTGGGGCCCCAGGGGCTTTCTTT. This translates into CSAGAPGAFF.

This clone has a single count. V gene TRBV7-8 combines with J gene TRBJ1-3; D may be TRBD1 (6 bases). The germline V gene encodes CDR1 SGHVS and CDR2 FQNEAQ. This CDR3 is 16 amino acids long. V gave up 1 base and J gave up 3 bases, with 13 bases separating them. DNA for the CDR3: TGTGCCAGCAGCTTAGGTACAGGGTCTAATGGAAACACCATATATTTT. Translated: CASSLGTGSNGNTIYF.

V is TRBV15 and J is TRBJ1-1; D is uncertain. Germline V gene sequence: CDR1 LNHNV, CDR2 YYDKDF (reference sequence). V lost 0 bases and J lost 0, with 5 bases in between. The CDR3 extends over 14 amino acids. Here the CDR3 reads CATSRDFLNTEAFF. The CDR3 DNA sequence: TGTGCCACCAGCAGAGACTTCTTGAACACTGAAGCTTTCTTT.

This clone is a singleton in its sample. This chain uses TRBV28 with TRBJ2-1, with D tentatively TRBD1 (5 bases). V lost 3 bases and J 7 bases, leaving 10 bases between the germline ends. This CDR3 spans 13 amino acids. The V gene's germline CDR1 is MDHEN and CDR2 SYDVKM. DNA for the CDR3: TGTGCCAGCAGTTTGCAGGGTTCGAATGAGCAGTTCTTC. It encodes CASSLQGSNEQFF.

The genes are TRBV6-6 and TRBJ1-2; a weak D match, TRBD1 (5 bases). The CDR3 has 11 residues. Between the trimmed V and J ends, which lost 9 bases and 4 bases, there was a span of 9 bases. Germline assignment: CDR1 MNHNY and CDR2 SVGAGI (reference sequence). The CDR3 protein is CASSQGYGYTF. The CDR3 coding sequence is TGTGCCAGTAGCCAGGGCTATGGCTACACCTTC.

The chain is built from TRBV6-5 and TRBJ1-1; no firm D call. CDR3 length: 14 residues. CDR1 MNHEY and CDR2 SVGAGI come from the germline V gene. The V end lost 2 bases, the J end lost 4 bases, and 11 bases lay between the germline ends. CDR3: CASSYRERGTEAFF. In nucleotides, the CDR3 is TGTGCCAGCAGTTACCGGGAGCGGGGCACTGAAGCTTTCTTT.

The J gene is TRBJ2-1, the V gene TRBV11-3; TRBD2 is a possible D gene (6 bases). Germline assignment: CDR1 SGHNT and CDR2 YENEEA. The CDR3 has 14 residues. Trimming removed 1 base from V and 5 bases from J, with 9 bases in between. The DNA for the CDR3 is TGTGCCAGCAGCTTAGGACGGGAGAACAATGAGCAGTTCTTC. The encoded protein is CASSLGRENNEQFF.

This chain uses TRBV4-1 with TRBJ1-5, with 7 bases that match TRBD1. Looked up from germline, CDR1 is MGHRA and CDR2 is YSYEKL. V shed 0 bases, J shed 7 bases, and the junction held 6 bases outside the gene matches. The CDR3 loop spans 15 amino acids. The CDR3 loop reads CASSQDQGVSQPQHF. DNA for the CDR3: TGCGCCAGCAGCCAAGATCAGGGGGTGTCCCAGCCCCAGCATTTT.

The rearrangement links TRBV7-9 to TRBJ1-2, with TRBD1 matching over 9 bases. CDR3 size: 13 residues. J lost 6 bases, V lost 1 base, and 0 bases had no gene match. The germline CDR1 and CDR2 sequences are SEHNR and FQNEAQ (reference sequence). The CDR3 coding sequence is TGTGCCAGCAGCTTAGGGACAGGGGATGGCTACACCTTC. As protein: CASSLGTGDGYTF.

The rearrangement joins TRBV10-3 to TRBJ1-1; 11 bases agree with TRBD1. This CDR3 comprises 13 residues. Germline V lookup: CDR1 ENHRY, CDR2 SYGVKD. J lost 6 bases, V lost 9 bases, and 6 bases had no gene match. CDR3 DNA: TGTGCCATTGGACAGGGGGCATTCGCTGAAGCTTTCTTT. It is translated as CAIGQGAFAEAFF.

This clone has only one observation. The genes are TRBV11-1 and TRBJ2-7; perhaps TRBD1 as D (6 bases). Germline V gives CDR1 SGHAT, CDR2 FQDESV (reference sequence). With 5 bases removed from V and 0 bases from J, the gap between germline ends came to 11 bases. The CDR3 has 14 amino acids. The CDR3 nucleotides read TGTGCCAGCAGCCCTGACAGGTTCTCCTACGAGCAGTACTTC. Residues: CASSPDRFSYEQYF.

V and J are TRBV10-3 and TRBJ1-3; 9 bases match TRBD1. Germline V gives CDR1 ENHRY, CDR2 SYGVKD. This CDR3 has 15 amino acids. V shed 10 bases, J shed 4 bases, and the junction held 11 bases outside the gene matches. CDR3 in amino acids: CATRIVGTGGNTIYF. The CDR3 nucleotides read TGTGCCACGCGGATTGTAGGGACAGGGGGAAACACCATATATTTT.

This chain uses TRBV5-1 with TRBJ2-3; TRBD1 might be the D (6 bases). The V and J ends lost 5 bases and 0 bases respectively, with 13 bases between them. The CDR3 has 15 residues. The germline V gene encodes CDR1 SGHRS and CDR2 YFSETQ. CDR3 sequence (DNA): TGCGCCAGCAGTCATTTAGGGGGTAGCACAGATACGCAGTATTTT. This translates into CASSHLGGSTDTQYF.

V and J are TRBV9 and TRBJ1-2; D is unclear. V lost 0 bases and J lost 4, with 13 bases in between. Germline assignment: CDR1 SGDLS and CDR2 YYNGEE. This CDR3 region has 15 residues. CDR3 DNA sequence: TGTGCCAGCAGCGTAGACAGCCGTTCTCCCTATGGCTACACCTTC. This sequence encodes CASSVDSRSPYGYTF.

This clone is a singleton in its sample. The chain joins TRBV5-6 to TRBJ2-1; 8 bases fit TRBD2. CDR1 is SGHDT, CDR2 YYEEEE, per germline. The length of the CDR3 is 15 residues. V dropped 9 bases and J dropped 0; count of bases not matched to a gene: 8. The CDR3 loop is CATLPGTSSYNEQFF. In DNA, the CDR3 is TGTGCCACCCTCCCCGGGACTAGCTCCTACAATGAGCAGTTCTTC.

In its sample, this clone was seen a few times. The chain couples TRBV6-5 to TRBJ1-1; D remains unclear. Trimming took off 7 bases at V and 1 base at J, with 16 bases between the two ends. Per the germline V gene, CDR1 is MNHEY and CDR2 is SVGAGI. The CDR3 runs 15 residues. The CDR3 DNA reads TGTGCCAGCACGGGCCCCGGACTTCGGAACACTGAAGCTTTCTTT. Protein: CASTGPGLRNTEAFF.

The CDR3 nucleotides are TGTGCCAGCAGTTACGACAGGGAGGCTGGAAACACCATATATTTT. Protein product: CASSYDREAGNTIYF. This sequence joins TRBV6-5 and TRBJ1-3; 7 bases are shared with TRBD1. The CDR3 is made up of 15 amino acids. J gave up 2 bases and V 2 bases, and 3 bases lay outside the gene matches. CDR1 and CDR2 (germline): MNHEY, SVGAGI.

The CDR3 nucleotides are TGTGCCAGCAGCAGGCTAGCGGGGACAGATACGCAGTATTTT. Translating gives CASSRLAGTDTQYF. The chain joins TRBV5-6 to TRBJ2-3, with 9 bases aligning to TRBD2. Trimming cost V 4 bases and J 3 bases; bases outside gene matches: 3. CDR3 size: 14 residues. The germline V gene encodes CDR1 SGHDT and CDR2 YYEEEE.

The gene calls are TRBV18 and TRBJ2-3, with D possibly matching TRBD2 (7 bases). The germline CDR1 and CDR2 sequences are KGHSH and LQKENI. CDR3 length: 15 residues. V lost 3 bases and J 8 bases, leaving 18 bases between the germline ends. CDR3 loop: CASSPMGGPGATQYF. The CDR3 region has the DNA TGTGCCAGCTCACCGATGGGGGGGCCGGGAGCTACGCAGTATTTT.

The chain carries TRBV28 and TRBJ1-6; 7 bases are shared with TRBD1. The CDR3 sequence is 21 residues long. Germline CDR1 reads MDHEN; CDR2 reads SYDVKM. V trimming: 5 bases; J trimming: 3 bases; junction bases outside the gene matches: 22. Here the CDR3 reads CASSPINIWKGASIYNSPLHF. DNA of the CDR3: TGTGCCAGCAGTCCTATCAATATATGGAAGGGGGCGTCGATCTATAATTCACCCCTCCACTTT.

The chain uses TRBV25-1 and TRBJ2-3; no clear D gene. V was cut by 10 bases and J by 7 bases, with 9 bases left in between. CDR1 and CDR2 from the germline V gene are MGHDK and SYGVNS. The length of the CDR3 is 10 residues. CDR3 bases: TGTGCCACCCGTAGAAATACGCAGTATTTT. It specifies CATRRNTQYF.

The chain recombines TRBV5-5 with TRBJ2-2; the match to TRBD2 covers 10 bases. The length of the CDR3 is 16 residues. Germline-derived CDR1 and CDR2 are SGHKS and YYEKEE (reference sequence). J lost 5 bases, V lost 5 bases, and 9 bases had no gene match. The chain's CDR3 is CASRPGLAEATGELFF. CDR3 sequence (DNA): TGTGCCAGCAGACCCGGACTAGCGGAAGCGACCGGGGAGCTGTTTTTT.

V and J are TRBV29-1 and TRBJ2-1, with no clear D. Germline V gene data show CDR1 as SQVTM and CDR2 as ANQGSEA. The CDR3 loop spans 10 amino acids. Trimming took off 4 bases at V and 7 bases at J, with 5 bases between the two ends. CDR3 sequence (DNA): TGCAGCGTTGGCGGTAATGAGCAGTTCTTC. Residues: CSVGGNEQFF.

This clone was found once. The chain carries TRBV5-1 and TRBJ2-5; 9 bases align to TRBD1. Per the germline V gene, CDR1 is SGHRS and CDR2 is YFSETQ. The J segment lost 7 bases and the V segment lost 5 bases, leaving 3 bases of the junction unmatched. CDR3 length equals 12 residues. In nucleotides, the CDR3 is TGCGCCAGCAGGGAGACAGGGGGGACCCAGTACTTC. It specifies CASRETGGTQYF.

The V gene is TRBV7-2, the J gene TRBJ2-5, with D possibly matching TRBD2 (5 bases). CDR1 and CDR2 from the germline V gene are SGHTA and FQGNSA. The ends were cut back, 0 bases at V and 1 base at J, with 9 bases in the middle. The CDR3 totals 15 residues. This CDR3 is CASSLAQGSQETQYF. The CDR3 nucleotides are TGTGCCAGCAGCTTAGCGCAAGGGAGCCAAGAGACCCAGTACTTC.

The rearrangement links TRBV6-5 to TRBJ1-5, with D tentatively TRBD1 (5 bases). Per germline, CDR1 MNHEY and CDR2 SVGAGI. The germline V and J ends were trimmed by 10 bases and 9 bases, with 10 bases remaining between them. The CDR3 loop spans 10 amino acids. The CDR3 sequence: CATNQGPQHF. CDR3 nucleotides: TGTGCCACCAATCAGGGGCCCCAGCATTTT.

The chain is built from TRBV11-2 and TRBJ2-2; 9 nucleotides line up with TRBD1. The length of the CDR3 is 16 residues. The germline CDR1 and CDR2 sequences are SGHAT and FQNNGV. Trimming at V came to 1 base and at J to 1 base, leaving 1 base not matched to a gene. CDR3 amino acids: CASSLGGQGNTGELFF. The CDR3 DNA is TGTGCCAGCAGCTTAGGGGGACAGGGGAACACCGGGGAGCTGTTTTTT.